Reported below is one TCR beta chain. The data derive from a study of blood T cell repertoires in COVID-19. Study-level information: Samples came from the United States, Italy and Spain, spanning acute and convalescent COVID-19.

Repertoires were generated with immunoSEQ multiplex PCR, while TCRdb's copy carries only in-frame clones and drops some. The sample holds tens of thousands of clones, 84% seen once. CDR1 is LGHNA and CDR2 is YSLEER in the germline V gene. V was shortened by 1 base and J by 5 bases, with 17 bases between the two germline ends. CDR3 length equals 17 residues. The sequence came from a man in his fifties or sixties with acute or convalescent COVID-19. The sequenced sample was peripheral blood. The chain has TRBV4-3 and TRBJ2-2; D possibly corresponds to TRBD1 (6 bases). The CDR3 region has the DNA TGCGCCAGCAGCCAAGGGATCACAGGGTCATCGACCGGGGAGCTGTTTTTT. Translation gives CASSQGITGSSTGELFF.